The 27 T cell receptor beta chains below were found in one sample sequenced in a study of regulatory T cells in long-lasting Graves disease. Time point indicated: persistent/refractory GD, antithyroid drugs over 5 years with positive TRAb. Extracted PBMC RNA gave rise to the TCR library. Arm-PCR of CDR3 regions and iRepertoire HTBI primers were the basis on which TCR beta libraries were built. TCRdb passed the multiplex PCR reads through MiXCR, listing each CDR3 protein once. The repertoire holds roughly 700,000 distinct CDR3 sequences, with 25% to 35% as singletons. This specimen consisted of peripheral blood mononuclear cells (PBMCs), obtained when the disease was refractory, from a patient treated with antithyroid drugs. The receptors here all came from a female donor with Graves disease.

Concerning this clonotype: A junction end diverges from the germline sequence, so it may reflect a read error. V usage is TRBV6-1 and J usage is TRBJ1-1; no clear D. The length of the CDR3 is 13 residues. CDR1 MNHNS and CDR2 SASEGT come from the germline V gene. In DNA, the CDR3 is TGTGCCAGCGGACGGGTCTTGAACACTGAAGCTCTCTTT. Amino acid sequence: CASGRVLNTEALF.

For the CDR3, the DNA is TGCGCCAGCAGCTGGAGACAGGGGGCCAAAGGGGAGCTGTTTTTT. Protein product: CASSWRQGAKGELFF. This chain uses TRBV5-1 with TRBJ2-2, with 10 positions matching TRBD1. The CDR3 is 15 amino acids. The germline V gene has CDR1 SGHRS and CDR2 YFSETQ. V was pared by 3 bases and J by 8 bases, with 7 bases of the junction left unmatched. Looking up the rest from reference TRBV5-1 and TRBJ2-2 gives the full variable domain: KAGVTQTPRYLIKTRGQQVTLSCSPISGHRSVSWYQQTPGQGLQFLFEYFSETQRNKGNFPGRFSGRQFSNSRSEMNVSTLELGDSALYLCASSWRQGAKGELFFGEGSRLTVL.

There are a few counts of this clonotype. This chain connects TRBV7-2 to TRBJ1-5; D is perhaps TRBD1 (5 bases). Trimming shortened V by 1 base and J by 5 bases, and 15 bases separated the two germline ends. CDR1 is SGHTA, CDR2 FQGNSA, per germline. This CDR3 has 16 residues. CDR3 region: CASSLGRTLQDQPQHF. CDR3 DNA sequence: TGTGCCAGCAGCTTAGGTCGGACACTCCAGGATCAGCCCCAGCATTTT. Full variable domain (remainder filled in from reference TRBV7-2 and TRBJ1-5): GAGVSQSPSNKVTEKGKDVELRCDPISGHTALYWYRQSLGQGLEFLIYFQGNSAPDKSGLPSDRFSAERTGGSVSTLTIQRTQQEDSAVYLCASSLGRTLQDQPQHFGDGTRLSIL.

This clonotype occurred a few times. The gene calls are TRBV5-6 and TRBJ1-1; D is possibly TRBD1 (5 bases). With 0 bases removed from V and 1 base from J, the gap between germline ends came to 10 bases. Germline lookup yields CDR1 SGHDT and CDR2 YYEEEE. The CDR3 sequence is 15 residues long. The CDR3 loop reads CASSLVRGANTEAFF. CDR3 nucleotides: TGTGCCAGCAGCTTGGTGCGTGGGGCGAACACTGAAGCTTTCTTT.

V usage is TRBV2 and J usage is TRBJ2-1; 10 nucleotides align to TRBD2. Germline lookup yields CDR1 SNHLY and CDR2 FYNNEI. The CDR3 runs 15 residues. The J segment lost 8 bases and the V segment lost 7 bases, leaving 11 bases of the junction unmatched. CDR3 bases: TGTGCCAGCAATCTAGAGCGGGAGGGGGGCGATGAGCAGTTCTTC. Amino acid sequence: CASNLEREGGDEQFF.

The chain joins TRBV11-2 to TRBJ2-7; TRBD2 might be the D (6 bases). Trimming stripped 3 bases from V and 4 bases from J, with 19 bases between. CDR3 length equals 16 residues. CDR1 is SGHAT and CDR2 is FQNNGV in the germline V gene. The CDR3: CASSFPRGGGSYEQYF. For the CDR3, the DNA is TGTGCCAGCAGCTTCCCCCGGGGAGGAGGGAGTTACGAGCAGTACTTC.

This clonotype was seen at least ten times. CDR3 protein: CASSLRVTVNTEAFF. The CDR3 DNA reads as TGTGCCAGCAGTTTAAGGGTGACGGTGAACACTGAAGCTTTCTTT. The gene calls are TRBV28 and TRBJ1-1; no firm D call. V was clipped by 2 bases and J by 0 bases, with 10 bases between them. Per the germline V gene, CDR1 is MDHEN and CDR2 is SYDVKM. The CDR3 runs 15 residues.

This clonotype was detected once. The chain joins TRBV27 to TRBJ2-7; 9 bases are shared with TRBD1. Germline V CDR1 and CDR2: MNHEY, SMNVEV (reference sequence). V lost 3 bases and J lost 3; bases outside the gene matches: 9. The CDR3 totals 16 residues. The CDR3: CASSFVGTGPVYEQYF. The CDR3 region has the DNA TGTGCCAGCAGTTTTGTCGGGACAGGGCCGGTCTACGAGCAGTACTTC.

The table lists this clonotype with many counts. The chain links TRBV2 to TRBJ1-5, with D uncertain. Germline loops: CDR1 SNHLY, CDR2 FYNNEI. The CDR3 is made up of 14 amino acids. V gave up 3 bases and J gave up 1 base, with 7 bases separating them. This chain's CDR3 is CASSDMRSNQPQHF. The CDR3 DNA reads TGTGCCAGCAGTGACATGAGAAGCAATCAGCCCCAGCATTTT. Full variable domain (missing parts from reference TRBV2 and TRBJ1-5): EPEVTQTPSHQVTQMGQEVILRCVPISNHLYFYWYRQILGQKVEFLVSFYNNEISEKSEIFDDQFSVERPDGSNFTLKIRSTKLEDSAMYFCASSDMRSNQPQHFGDGTRLSIL.

V and J are TRBV27 and TRBJ2-7; D may be TRBD1 or TRBD2 (5 bases each). V was clipped by 2 bases and J by 2 bases, with 13 bases between them. CDR1 is MNHEY, CDR2 SMNVEV, per germline (reference sequence). The CDR3 totals 15 residues. CDR3 amino acids: CASSLKGPTAYEQYF. DNA of the CDR3: TGTGCCAGCAGTTTAAAGGGACCGACAGCCTACGAGCAGTACTTC.

The rearrangement links TRBV19 to TRBJ2-5, with TRBD2 matching over 10 bases. The CDR3 consists of 15 residues. Germline V gene sequence: CDR1 LNHDA, CDR2 SQIVND (reference sequence). Losses at the gene ends were 2 bases for V and 4 bases for J; bases not matched to a gene: 4. The CDR3 nucleotides are TGTGCCAGTAGTATACCTAGCGGGAGAGCAGAGACCCAGTACTTC. This codes for CASSIPSGRAETQYF.

This clonotype was observed a handful of times. The V call is TRBV6-5, the J call TRBJ2-7; tentative D call: TRBD2 (7 bases). Germline V gene sequence: CDR1 MNHEY, CDR2 SVGAGI. The CDR3 totals 14 residues. Between the trimmed V and J ends, which lost 2 bases and 2 bases, there was a span of 10 bases. In DNA, the CDR3 is TGTGCCAGCAGTTACAGGGAGGGGGCCTACGAGCAGTACTTC. Its protein product is CASSYREGAYEQYF.

The rearrangement links TRBV20-1 to TRBJ2-5; D remains unclear. This CDR3 is 12 amino acids long. V was cut by 7 bases and J by 3 bases, with 12 bases left in between. Germline CDR1 DFQATT, CDR2 SNEGSKA (reference sequence). The CDR3 reads CSVIDGKETQYF. The CDR3, as DNA: TGCAGTGTTATCGACGGAAAAGAGACCCAGTACTTC.

This sequence joins TRBV18 and TRBJ1-2; 9 bases agree with TRBD1. Germline values: CDR1 KGHSH, CDR2 LQKENI. There are 15 residues in the CDR3. The V and J ends lost 3 bases and 7 bases, in that order; junction bases with no gene match: 9. The CDR3 protein is CASSPPTGGAGGYTF. CDR3 DNA sequence: TGTGCCAGCTCACCTCCCACAGGGGGCGCGGGTGGCTACACCTTC.

About this clonotype: At one end the junction does not follow the germline gene, possibly because of a read error. CDR3 DNA sequence: TGTGCTAGCAGCTTAGCTAAAGAGGACAGCAATCAGCCCCAGCATTTT. This gives the protein CASSLAKEDSNQPQHF. The rearrangement joins TRBV7-7 to TRBJ1-5, with no clear D. The CDR3 runs to 16 residues. In germline, CDR1 is SSHAT, CDR2 FNYEAQ (reference sequence).

V gene TRBV7-2 combines with J gene TRBJ1-4; possible D gene TRBD1, 5 bases. The ends were cut back, 2 bases at V and 11 bases at J, with 15 bases in the middle. This CDR3 region has 14 residues. CDR1 and CDR2 (germline): SGHTA, FQGNSA. This CDR3 reads CASSLPTDTGKLFF. CDR3 DNA sequence: TGTGCCAGCAGCTTACCAACGGACACGGGGAAACTGTTTTTT. Based on the CDR3 plus reference TRBV7-2 and TRBJ1-4, the full variable domain is GAGVSQSPSNKVTEKGKDVELRCDPISGHTALYWYRQSLGQGLEFLIYFQGNSAPDKSGLPSDRFSAERTGGSVSTLTIQRTQQEDSAVYLCASSLPTDTGKLFFGSGTQLSVL.

This chain links TRBV18 with TRBJ2-7; weak D call: TRBD1 (5 bases). The CDR3 is made up of 12 amino acids. Germline V lookup: CDR1 KGHSH, CDR2 LQKENI. Trimming shortened V by 4 bases and J by 7 bases, and 11 bases separated the two germline ends. CDR3 nucleotides: TGTGCCAGCTCACTAAGCTCAGGGGAGCAGTACTTC. It encodes CASSLSSGEQYF.

The gene calls are TRBV19 and TRBJ2-1; TRBD2 matches 9 bases. This CDR3 spans 15 amino acids. The germline gives CDR1 LNHDA, CDR2 SQIVND (reference sequence). V was clipped by 4 bases and J by 2 bases; unmatched bases: 3. CDR3 coding DNA: TGTGCCAGTAGTACGACTAGCGGTCCCTACAATGAGCAGTTCTTC. It is translated as CASSTTSGPYNEQFF.

CDR3 sequence reads: CAISAPGTGKLTEAFF. The DNA for the CDR3 is TGTGCCATCAGTGCCCCCGGGACAGGGAAGCTCACTGAAGCTTTCTTT. The chain carries TRBV10-3 and TRBJ1-1, with 9 bases that match TRBD1. Germline CDR1 ENHRY, CDR2 SYGVKD. The V and J ends lost 4 bases and 4 bases, in that order; junction bases with no gene match: 10. The length of the CDR3 is 16 residues.

The genes are TRBV9 and TRBJ1-2; D unresolved. CDR1 and CDR2 from the germline V gene are SGDLS and YYNGEE. CDR3 length: 14 amino acids. V was clipped by 0 bases and J by 1 base, with 7 bases between them. The chain's CDR3 is CASSVGTLNYGYTF. The CDR3, as DNA: TGTGCCAGCAGCGTAGGGACTCTTAACTATGGCTACACCTTC.

This chain links TRBV28 with TRBJ1-5; D not certain. Trimming removed 8 bases at V and 0 bases at J, with 11 bases between. In germline, CDR1 is MDHEN, CDR2 SYDVKM. The CDR3 is 14 residues long. The CDR3 protein is CASGLDNSNQPQHF. The DNA of the CDR3 is TGTGCCAGCGGCCTAGATAATAGCAATCAGCCCCAGCATTTT.

V gene TRBV6-1 combines with J gene TRBJ1-2, with TRBD1 matching over 8 bases. Trimming removed 4 bases from V and 2 bases from J; junction bases left unmatched: 6. The CDR3 is made up of 15 amino acids. CDR1 and CDR2 from the germline V gene are MNHNS and SASEGT. The CDR3 loop reads CASSAMTGVNYGYTF. In DNA form, the CDR3 reads TGTGCCAGCAGTGCCATGACAGGGGTGAACTATGGCTACACCTTC.

The rearrangement joins TRBV20-1 to TRBJ2-7; 13 bases align to TRBD2. The CDR3 covers 14 residues. V gave up 5 bases and J gave up 0 bases; unmatched junction bases: 1. Germline V gives CDR1 DFQATT, CDR2 SNEGSKA (reference sequence). This CDR3 reads CSAGTSGTSYEQYF. The CDR3 DNA is TGCAGTGCTGGGACTAGCGGGACCTCCTACGAGCAGTACTTC.

The table lists this clonotype with a few counts. V and J are TRBV20-1 and TRBJ2-5; D ambiguous. V dropped 2 bases and J dropped 7 bases, with 11 bases sitting between them. Germline lookup yields CDR1 DFQATT and CDR2 SNEGSKA (reference sequence). This CDR3 contains 12 residues. CDR3 sequence (DNA): TGCAGTGCTAGATACCTAGACGGGACCCAGTACTTC. This encodes CSARYLDGTQYF.

The gene calls are TRBV15 and TRBJ2-7, with D tentatively TRBD1 (5 bases). Germline CDR1 and CDR2: LNHNV and YYDKDF (reference sequence). This CDR3 is built from 18 residues. Trimming left V 1 base short and J 4 bases short, with 23 bases between. Written as DNA, the CDR3 is TGTGCCACCAGCAGAGGACTCTTTTCTGGGGCCGTAAGGTACGAGCAGTACTTC. This codes for CATSRGLFSGAVRYEQYF.

This clonotype was observed a handful of times. V and J are TRBV20-1 and TRBJ1-5, with 11 bases aligning to TRBD1. Germline CDR1 DFQATT, CDR2 SNEGSKA (reference sequence). The CDR3 has 15 residues. After removal of 6 bases from V and 3 bases from J, the junction contained 7 bases not matched to a gene. The CDR3 loop reads CSASRDRGDNQPQHF. Here the CDR3 DNA reads TGCAGTGCCTCCCGGGACAGGGGGGACAATCAGCCCCAGCATTTT.

This clonotype was seen many times. The chain joins TRBV28 to TRBJ1-2; the D gene is possibly TRBD1 (5 bases). V shed 5 bases and J shed 6 bases, with 10 bases lying between them. Germline CDR1 MDHEN, CDR2 SYDVKM. This CDR3 contains 12 residues. The CDR3: CASSTGSHGYTF. DNA for the CDR3: TGTGCCAGCAGTACAGGCTCGCATGGCTACACCTTC.